The T cell receptor (beta chain) described here comes from a study of blood T cells in healthy people across ages. Study-level background: Capture via template switching afforded approximately one barcoded beta molecule per two T cells.

The ends lost 4 bases at V and 3 bases at J; junction bases unmatched: 8. Germline CDR1 MNHNS, CDR2 SASEGT. This CDR3 contains 16 residues. Primers used in a second PCR of about 6 to 11 cycles were a sample-barcoded 5' primer and a J-beta primer mix. TCRdb reprocessed the 5' RACE reads with MiXCR, giving one entry per CDR3 protein. The sample has 700,000 to 850,000 distinct CDR3 sequences, about 53% seen once; the top ten hold around 40%. The chain has TRBV6-1 and TRBJ2-7; 11 bases align to TRBD2. The source of this sequence is an elderly man in good health. Sequenced: blood. As DNA, the CDR3 is TGTGCCAGCAGTGCAAGCGGGACTAGCGGTTTCTACGAGCAGTACTTC. Protein product: CASSASGTSGFYEQYF.